This entry describes one T cell receptor (beta chain). Trimming took 3 bases from V and 2 from J; bases not matched to a gene: 6. The length of the CDR3 is 15 residues. In germline, CDR1 is SGHNT, CDR2 YYREEE (reference sequence). This entry is derived from a study of blood T cell repertoires in COVID-19. Authors' processing steps: Amplification of reference gene primers provided the estimated nucleated cell counts. Libraries were prepared by immunoSEQ multiplex PCR; TCRdb keeps only in-frame clonotypes and omits some of them. V, J and clone size are taken as reported in that table, and D and trimming were inferred from the DNA itself. This table has 20,000 to 25,000 clones, 75% to 95% appearing once.

The receptor was derived from a human donor in a cohort sampled during active COVID-19. What was sequenced was peripheral blood. The rearrangement joins TRBV5-4 to TRBJ2-5; TRBD2 matches 8 bases. CDR3 residues: CASSSPGGIQETQYF. The CDR3 DNA follows: TGTGCCAGCAGCTCGCCGGGAGGGATTCAAGAGACCCAGTACTTC.